This entry features one T cell receptor (beta chain) sequence. The data derive from a study of cytomegalovirus exposure and HLA in healthy donors. The CDR3 extends over 15 amino acids. TCRdb's table, derived via immunoSEQ multiplex PCR, lists solely in-frame clones and lacks some. The sample yields approximately 110,000 clones, about nine tenths seen once. The chain has TRBV21-1 and TRBJ2-7; the D call of TRBD1 is as the table states it, not checked on the DNA. TRBV21-1 is a listed pseudogene. This TCR was sampled from a woman aged 18-29 years in good health and CMV-seronegative. Sequencing input: PBMCs. DNA for the CDR3: TGTGCCAGCGCCCCCTTCCGGGACAGGGGGCACGAGCAGTACTTC. Translating gives CASAPFRDRGHEQYF.